These T cell receptor beta chains were read from a single sample in a study of T cells after yellow fever vaccination. MiXCR was run by TCRdb on the 5' RACE reads, yielding one entry per CDR3 protein. The data show just under 600,000 distinct CDR3 sequences, with about 14% seen just once and about 14% held by the top ten. This material consisted of PBMCs, taken on the day of the yellow fever booster vaccination. Receptors were obtained from a man aged 25 to 40 who received the YFV17D yellow fever vaccine. CDR3s include the opening cysteine and the closing phenylalanine or tryptophan. D genes are given only for firm matches. Not all rows give a size; the values are once, few, many and, for expanded clones, a class.

few	TRBV27	-	TRBJ2-5	CASSLGRVAHQETQYF	TGTGCCAGCAGTTTAGGCAGGGTGGCCCACCAAGAGACCCAGTACTTC
few	TRBV13	TRBD2	TRBJ2-1	CASSPPATSGRAHEQFF	TGTGCCAGCAGTCCACCGGCCACTAGCGGGAGGGCCCATGAGCAGTTCTTC
-	TRBV5-1	TRBD1	TRBJ2-1	CASRETGSQYNEQFF	TGCGCCAGCAGGGAGACAGGGAGCCAGTACAATGAGCAGTTCTTC
few	TRBV11-2	-	TRBJ1-4	CASSPPGLWGNLFF	TGTGCCAGCAGCCCTCCGGGACTGTGGGGAAATCTGTTTTTT
-	TRBV5-6	TRBD2	TRBJ2-5	CASSRTSGGQETQYF	TGTGCCAGCAGCCGGACTAGCGGGGGGCAAGAGACCCAGTACTTC
few	TRBV18	-	TRBJ2-7	CASSPEGGRSYEQYF	TGTGCCAGCTCACCTGAGGGGGGGCGCTCCTACGAGCAGTACTTC
few	TRBV10-1	TRBD2	TRBJ2-1	CASSPSGSFEQFF	TGCGCCAGCAGCCCTAGCGGGAGTTTTGAGCAGTTCTTC
few	TRBV5-1	TRBD2	TRBJ2-7	CASSLGVGLAETYEQYF	TGCGCCAGCAGCTTGGGGGTCGGACTAGCGGAGACCTACGAGCAGTACTTC
-	TRBV20-1	-	TRBJ2-3	CSSQQGTDTQYF	TGCAGCAGCCAGCAGGGTACAGATACGCAGTATTTT
-	TRBV12-3/TRBV12-4	-	TRBJ1-3	CASSLPPQRAYGNTIYF	TGTGCCAGCAGCTTACCGCCCCAGAGGGCATATGGAAACACCATATATTTT
-	TRBV5-1	-	TRBJ2-7	CASSPGNGGRSSYEQYF	TGCGCCAGCAGCCCAGGAAATGGGGGCCGATCTTCCTACGAGCAGTACTTC
-	TRBV4-3	TRBD2	TRBJ2-7	CASSQDGGRVDEQYF	TGCGCCAGCAGCCAAGACGGCGGGAGAGTCGACGAGCAGTACTTC
-	TRBV12-3/TRBV12-4	TRBD1	TRBJ2-4	CASSMGQKNIQYF	TGTGCCAGCAGTATGGGACAGAAAAACATTCAGTACTTC
few	TRBV18	-	TRBJ2-6	CASSPYVPSGANVLTF	TGTGCCAGCTCACCTTACGTTCCCTCTGGGGCCAACGTCCTGACTTTC
few	TRBV19	TRBD2	TRBJ2-3	CASKPSGSSTDTQYF	TGTGCCAGTAAGCCTAGCGGTTCTAGCACAGATACGCAGTATTTT
few	TRBV7-9	-	TRBJ1-6	CASSLDFGPSPSPLHF	TGTGCCAGCAGCTTAGATTTTGGGCCGTCCCCTTCACCCCTCCACTTT
-	TRBV7-9	-	TRBJ2-1	CASRRDHSYNEQFF	TGTGCCAGCAGGAGGGACCACTCCTACAATGAGCAGTTCTTC
few	TRBV20-1	-	TRBJ2-5	CSASGGTEAETQYF	TGCAGTGCTAGTGGGGGCACCGAGGCTGAGACCCAGTACTTC
few	TRBV5-6	TRBD1	TRBJ1-2	CASSLADRGRGYGYTF	TGTGCCAGCAGCTTAGCCGACAGGGGGCGAGGGTATGGCTACACCTTC
many	TRBV10-3	-	TRBJ2-3	CAISESMRDSTDTQYF	TGTGCCATCAGTGAGTCGATGAGGGACAGCACAGATACGCAGTATTTT
-	TRBV20-1	-	TRBJ1-1	CSVPGGGNTEAFF	TGCAGCGTACCCGGGGGAGGAAACACTGAAGCTTTCTTT
few	TRBV7-3	-	TRBJ2-1	CASSLLLGGSSEQFF	TGTGCCAGCAGCTTACTTCTCGGAGGTAGCAGTGAGCAGTTCTTC
many	TRBV12-3/TRBV12-4	TRBD1	TRBJ1-5	CASSRQGGNQPQHF	TGTGCCAGCAGCCGACAGGGCGGGAATCAGCCCCAGCATTTT
-	TRBV6-9	-	TRBJ2-2	CASSYSLDTGELFF	TGTGCCAGCAGTTATTCCTTGGACACCGGGGAGCTGTTTTTT
few	TRBV5-1	-	TRBJ2-1	CASSPDRPRKFF	TGCGCCAGCAGCCCAGACAGGCCCCGTAAGTTCTTC
-	TRBV7-9	-	TRBJ2-1	CASSRDNNEQFF	TGTGCCAGCAGCCGAGACAACAATGAGCAGTTCTTC
-	TRBV6-6	TRBD1	TRBJ2-7	CASRTGALDEQYF	TGTGCCAGCCGCACAGGGGCTTTAGACGAGCAGTACTTC
few	TRBV7-6	-	TRBJ2-2	CASSSTGGGVSGELFF	TGTGCCAGCAGCTCCACCGGAGGGGGGGTATCCGGGGAGCTGTTTTTT
-	TRBV20-1	-	TRBJ1-4	CSASSGLNEKLFF	TGCAGTGCTAGTTCCGGACTAAATGAAAAACTGTTTTTT
-	TRBV18	TRBD2	TRBJ2-7	CASSPGGSGRGYEQYF	TGTGCCAGCTCACCAGGAGGGAGCGGGAGAGGCTACGAGCAGTACTTC
-	TRBV20-1	-	TRBJ2-7	CSARRASGVEQYF	TGCAGTGCTAGAAGGGCTAGTGGGGTCGAGCAGTACTTC
-	TRBV7-2	-	TRBJ2-3	CASSLKLTLMTDTQYF	TGTGCCAGCAGCTTAAAACTCACTTTAATGACAGATACGCAGTATTTT
many	TRBV12-3/TRBV12-4	TRBD2	TRBJ2-3	CASSLGSGSDTQYF	TGTGCCAGCAGTTTAGGTAGCGGGAGTGATACGCAGTATTTT
few	TRBV18	-	TRBJ2-5	CASSPPPGEETQYF	TGTGCCAGCTCACCACCCCCTGGGGAAGAGACCCAGTACTTC
few	TRBV29-1	-	TRBJ2-3	CSVRPLAPTTDTQYF	TGCAGCGTACGCCCCCTAGCGCCTACCACAGATACGCAGTATTTT
many	TRBV10-3	-	TRBJ2-5	CAIRGTKETQYF	TGTGCCATCAGAGGAACCAAAGAGACCCAGTACTTC
few	TRBV7-8	TRBD2	TRBJ2-7	CASSSGLGGGYEQYF	TGTGCCAGCAGCTCGGGACTTGGCGGGGGGTACGAGCAGTACTTC
many	TRBV4-1	-	TRBJ2-1	CASSTSRAARADEQFF	TGCGCCAGCAGCACTTCTCGGGCTGCACGAGCCGATGAGCAGTTCTTC
-	TRBV20-1	-	TRBJ2-1	CSARGLKNEQFF	TGCAGTGCTAGAGGGTTAAAGAATGAGCAGTTCTTC
many	TRBV7-2	-	TRBJ2-7	CASSLRNEQYF	TGTGCCAGCAGCTTACGGAACGAGCAGTACTTC
many	TRBV29-1	-	TRBJ2-7	CSARTDPSSYEQYF	TGCAGCGCTCGGACGGACCCAAGCTCCTACGAGCAGTACTTC
few	TRBV29-1	-	TRBJ2-2	CSVLGATTGELFF	TGCAGCGTTTTAGGGGCGACCACCGGGGAGCTGTTTTTT
-	TRBV30	-	TRBJ1-4	CACPDSSNEKLFF	TGTGCCTGTCCGGACAGTTCTAATGAAAAACTGTTTTTT
few	TRBV7-9	-	TRBJ2-5	CASSLVGGPQETQYF	TGTGCCAGCAGCTTAGTCGGGGGACCCCAAGAGACCCAGTACTTC
-	TRBV7-6	-	TRBJ2-1	CASSFKDGQSSYNEQFF	TGTGCCAGCAGCTTTAAGGATGGACAGAGCTCCTACAATGAGCAGTTCTTC
many	TRBV10-3	-	TRBJ2-5	CAISEYRAETQYF	TGTGCCATCAGTGAGTACAGGGCAGAGACCCAGTACTTC
few	TRBV6-5	TRBD2	TRBJ2-3	CASSYFVGGITDTQYF	TGTGCCAGCAGTTACTTCGTGGGAGGGATCACAGATACGCAGTATTTT
-	TRBV20-1	TRBD1	TRBJ2-7	CSAIPRQGISYEQYF	TGCAGTGCCATACCGAGACAGGGAATCTCCTACGAGCAGTACTTC
few	TRBV28	-	TRBJ2-7	CASSLNRSPYEQYF	TGTGCCAGCAGTTTAAACAGATCTCCCTACGAGCAGTACTTC
many	TRBV21-1	-	TRBJ2-7	CASSVSSGRLYEQYF	TGTGCCAGCAGCGTGAGTAGCGGGAGATTGTACGAGCAGTACTTC
-	TRBV10-2	-	TRBJ2-1	CASSESATPRAVYNEQFF	TGCGCCAGCAGTGAGTCGGCGACGCCTCGAGCGGTCTACAATGAGCAGTTCTTC
-	TRBV20-1	-	TRBJ2-1	CSALEKGRSYNEQFF	TGCAGTGCCCTTGAAAAGGGCCGATCCTACAATGAGCAGTTCTTC
few	TRBV20-1	-	TRBJ2-7	CSATLGAGNEQYF	TGCAGTGCTACTCTCGGGGCAGGCAACGAGCAGTACTTC
-	TRBV7-2	-	TRBJ2-1	CASSLAPPFRGSDEQFF	TGTGCCAGCAGCTTAGCACCCCCCTTTCGAGGGTCAGATGAGCAGTTCTTC
-	TRBV10-2	-	TRBJ2-7	CASSESRVNEQYF	TGCGCCAGCAGTGAGTCAAGGGTCAACGAGCAGTACTTC
-	TRBV20-1	-	TRBJ2-7	CSARDASGVSYEQYF	TGCAGTGCTAGAGACGCCTCAGGGGTCTCCTACGAGCAGTACTTC
few	TRBV20-1	-	TRBJ2-1	CSARRGNYTYNEQFF	TGCAGTGCGAGGAGGGGGAACTACACCTACAATGAGCAGTTCTTC